This T cell receptor (beta chain) was observed in a study of monozygotic twins with inflammatory bowel disease. Whole-study results and caveats: For IBD patients, clonotypes shared with others were fewer than for healthy twins, especially with disease activity.

As for this clonotype: Antigen unknown.

Using TCRalpha and TCRbeta cDNA, the researchers carried out two nested PCRs that lasted roughly 16 and 10 cycles. No DNA is given; TCRdb re-called the 5' RACE reads and lists each CDR3 protein once. The repertoire table contains approximately 400,000 distinct CDR3 sequences. CDR1 and CDR2 (germline): SGHTA, FQGTGA. The CDR3 loop spans 17 amino acids. This sequence joins TRBV7-3 and TRBJ1-4; as DNA is missing, the TRBD1 call by TCRdb cannot be tested. This TCR was recovered from a human donor with ulcerative colitis or Crohn's disease, or a healthy co-twin of an affected twin (not recorded which). The sample consisted of blood. CDR3: CASSLPPRPQYNEKLFF. Combining the CDR3 with reference TRBV7-3 and TRBJ1-4 gives the whole variable domain GAGVSQTPSNKVTEKGKYVELRCDPISGHTALYWYRQSLGQGPEFLIYFQGTGAADDSGLPNDRFFAVRPEGSVSTLKIQRTERGDSAVYLCASSLPPRPQYNEKLFFGSGTQLSVL.